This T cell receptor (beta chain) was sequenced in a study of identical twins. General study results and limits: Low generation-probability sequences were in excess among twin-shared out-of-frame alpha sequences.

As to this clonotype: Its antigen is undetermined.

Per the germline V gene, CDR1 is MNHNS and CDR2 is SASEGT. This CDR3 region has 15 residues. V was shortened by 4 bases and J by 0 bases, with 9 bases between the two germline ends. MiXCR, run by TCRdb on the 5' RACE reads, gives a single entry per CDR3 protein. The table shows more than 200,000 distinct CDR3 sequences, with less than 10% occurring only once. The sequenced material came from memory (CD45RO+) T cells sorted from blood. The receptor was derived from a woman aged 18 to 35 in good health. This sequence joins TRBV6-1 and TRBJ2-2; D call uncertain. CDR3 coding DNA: TGTGCCAGCAGTGCTCGACAAACGAACACCGGGGAGCTGTTTTTT. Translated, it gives CASSARQTNTGELFF.